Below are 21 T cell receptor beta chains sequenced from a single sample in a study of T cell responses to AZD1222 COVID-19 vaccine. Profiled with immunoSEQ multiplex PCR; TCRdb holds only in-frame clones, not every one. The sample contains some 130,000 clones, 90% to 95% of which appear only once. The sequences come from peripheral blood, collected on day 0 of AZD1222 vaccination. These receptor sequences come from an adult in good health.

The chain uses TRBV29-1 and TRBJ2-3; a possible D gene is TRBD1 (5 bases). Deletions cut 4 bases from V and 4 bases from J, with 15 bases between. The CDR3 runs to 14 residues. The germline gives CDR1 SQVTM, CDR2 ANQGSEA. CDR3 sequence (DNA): TGCAGCGTTGGGGGCACTCTTTACCCAGATACGCAGTATTTT. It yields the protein CSVGGTLYPDTQYF.

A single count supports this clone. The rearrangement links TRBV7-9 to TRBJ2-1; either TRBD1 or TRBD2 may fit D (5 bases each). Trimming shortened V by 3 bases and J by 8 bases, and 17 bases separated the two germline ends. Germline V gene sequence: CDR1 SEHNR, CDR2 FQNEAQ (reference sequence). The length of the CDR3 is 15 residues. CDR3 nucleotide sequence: TGTGCCAGCAGCTTGGGGGTCTCAACCAGGGATGAGCAGTTCTTC. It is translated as CASSLGVSTRDEQFF. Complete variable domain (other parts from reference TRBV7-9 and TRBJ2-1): DTGVSQNPRHKITKRGQNVTFRCDPISEHNRLYWYRQTLGQGPEFLTYFQNEAQLEKSRLLSDRFSAERPKGSFSTLEIQRTEQGDSAMYLCASSLGVSTRDEQFFGPGTRLTVL.

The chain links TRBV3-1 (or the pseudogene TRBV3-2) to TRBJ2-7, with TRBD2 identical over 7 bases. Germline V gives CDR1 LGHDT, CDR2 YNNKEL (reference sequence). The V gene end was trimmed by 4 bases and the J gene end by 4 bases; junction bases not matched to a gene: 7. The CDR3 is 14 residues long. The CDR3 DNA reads TGTGCCAGCAGCCCCGGACTAGTTGGTTACGAGCAGTACTTC. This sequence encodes CASSPGLVGYEQYF.

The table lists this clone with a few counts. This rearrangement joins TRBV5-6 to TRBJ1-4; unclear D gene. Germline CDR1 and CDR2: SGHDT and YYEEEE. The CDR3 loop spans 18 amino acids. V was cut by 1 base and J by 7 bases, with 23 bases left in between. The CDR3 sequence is CASSLLSDERAMSEKLFF. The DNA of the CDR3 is TGTGCCAGCAGCTTGTTGTCCGACGAGAGGGCAATGTCTGAAAAACTGTTTTTT.

The CDR3 reads CSVEGGGETQYF. DNA of the CDR3: TGCAGCGTAGAGGGGGGCGGCGAGACCCAGTACTTC. The chain joins TRBV29-1 to TRBJ2-5; D may match TRBD1 or TRBD2 (6 bases each). Germline CDR1 SQVTM, CDR2 ANQGSEA. Trimming shortened V by 6 bases and J by 5 bases, and 13 bases separated the two germline ends. CDR3 length: 12 residues.

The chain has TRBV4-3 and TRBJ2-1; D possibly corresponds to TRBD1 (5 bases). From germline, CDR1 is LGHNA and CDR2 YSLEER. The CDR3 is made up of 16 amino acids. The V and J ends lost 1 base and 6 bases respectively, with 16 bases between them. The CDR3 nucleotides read TGCGCCAGCAGCCAAGTATGGGTTGACCAGGGCAATGAGCAGTTCTTC. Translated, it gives CASSQVWVDQGNEQFF.

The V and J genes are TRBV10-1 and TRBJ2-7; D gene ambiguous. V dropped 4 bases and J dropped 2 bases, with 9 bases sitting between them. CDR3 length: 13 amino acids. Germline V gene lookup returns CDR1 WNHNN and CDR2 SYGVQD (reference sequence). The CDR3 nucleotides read TGCGCCAGCAGTGGGCTCATCCCCTACGAGCAGTACTTC. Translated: CASSGLIPYEQYF.

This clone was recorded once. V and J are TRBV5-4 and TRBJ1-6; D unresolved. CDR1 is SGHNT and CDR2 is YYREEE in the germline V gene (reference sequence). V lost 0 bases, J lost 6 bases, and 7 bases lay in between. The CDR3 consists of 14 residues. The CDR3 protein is CASSLVGFNSPLHF. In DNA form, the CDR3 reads TGTGCCAGCAGCTTGGTGGGGTTTAATTCACCCCTCCACTTT.

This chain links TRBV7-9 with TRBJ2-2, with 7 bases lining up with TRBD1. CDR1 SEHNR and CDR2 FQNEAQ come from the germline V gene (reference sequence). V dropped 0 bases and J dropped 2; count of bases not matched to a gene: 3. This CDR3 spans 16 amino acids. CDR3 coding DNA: TGTGCCAGCAGCTTAGCAACAGGGGATAACACCGGGGAGCTGTTTTTT. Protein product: CASSLATGDNTGELFF.

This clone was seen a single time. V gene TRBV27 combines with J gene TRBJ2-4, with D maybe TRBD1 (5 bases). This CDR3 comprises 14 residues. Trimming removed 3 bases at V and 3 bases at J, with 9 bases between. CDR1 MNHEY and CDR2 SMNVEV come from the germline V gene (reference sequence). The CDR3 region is CASSFSQGKNIQYF. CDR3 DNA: TGTGCCAGCAGTTTCTCCCAGGGCAAAAACATTCAGTACTTC.

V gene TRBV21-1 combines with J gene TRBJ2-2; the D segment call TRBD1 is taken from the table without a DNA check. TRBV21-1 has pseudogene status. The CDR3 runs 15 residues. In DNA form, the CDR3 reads TGTGCCAGTCTCGTGAGGGACAGGGACACCGGGGAGCTGTTTTTT. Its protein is CASLVRDRDTGELFF.

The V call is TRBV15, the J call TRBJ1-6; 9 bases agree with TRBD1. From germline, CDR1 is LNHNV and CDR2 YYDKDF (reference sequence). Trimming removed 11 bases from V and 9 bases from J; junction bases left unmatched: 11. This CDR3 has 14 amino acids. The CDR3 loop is CAAGIGQGSSPLHF. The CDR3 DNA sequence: TGTGCCGCTGGGATAGGACAGGGGAGTTCACCCCTCCACTTT.

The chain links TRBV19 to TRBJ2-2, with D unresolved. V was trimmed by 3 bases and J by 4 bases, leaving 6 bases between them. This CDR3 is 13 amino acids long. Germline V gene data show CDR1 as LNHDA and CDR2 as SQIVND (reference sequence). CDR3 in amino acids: CASSIQVTGELFF. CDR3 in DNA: TGTGCCAGTAGTATCCAGGTCACCGGGGAGCTGTTTTTT.

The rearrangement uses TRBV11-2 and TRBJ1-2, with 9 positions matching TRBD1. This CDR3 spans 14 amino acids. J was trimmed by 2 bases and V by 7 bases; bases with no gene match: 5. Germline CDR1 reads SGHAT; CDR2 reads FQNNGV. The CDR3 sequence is CASTRDRANYGYTF. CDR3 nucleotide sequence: TGTGCCAGCACCAGGGACAGGGCAAACTATGGCTACACCTTC.

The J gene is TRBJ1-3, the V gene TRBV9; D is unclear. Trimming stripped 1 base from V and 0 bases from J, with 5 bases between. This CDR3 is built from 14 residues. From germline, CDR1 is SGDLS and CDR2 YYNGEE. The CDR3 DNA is TGTGCCAGCAGCGTATGGGGCTCTGGAAACACCATATATTTT. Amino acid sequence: CASSVWGSGNTIYF.

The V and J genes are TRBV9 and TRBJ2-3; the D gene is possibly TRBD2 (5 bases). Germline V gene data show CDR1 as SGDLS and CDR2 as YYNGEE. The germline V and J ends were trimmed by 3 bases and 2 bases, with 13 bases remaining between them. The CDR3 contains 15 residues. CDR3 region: CASSATLGVTDTQYF. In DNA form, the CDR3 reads TGTGCCAGCAGCGCCACCCTCGGGGTCACAGATACGCAGTATTTT.

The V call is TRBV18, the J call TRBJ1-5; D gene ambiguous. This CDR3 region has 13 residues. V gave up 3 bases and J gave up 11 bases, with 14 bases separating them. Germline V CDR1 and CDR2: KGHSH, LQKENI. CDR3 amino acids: CASSPGPPKAQHF. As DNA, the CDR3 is TGTGCCAGCTCACCCGGACCCCCTAAAGCCCAGCATTTT.

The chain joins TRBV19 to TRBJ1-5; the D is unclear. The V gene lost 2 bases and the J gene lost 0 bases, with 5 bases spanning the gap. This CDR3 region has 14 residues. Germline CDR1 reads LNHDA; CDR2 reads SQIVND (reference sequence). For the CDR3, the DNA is TGTGCCAGTAGTATATGGGGTAGCAATCAGCCCCAGCATTTT. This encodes CASSIWGSNQPQHF.

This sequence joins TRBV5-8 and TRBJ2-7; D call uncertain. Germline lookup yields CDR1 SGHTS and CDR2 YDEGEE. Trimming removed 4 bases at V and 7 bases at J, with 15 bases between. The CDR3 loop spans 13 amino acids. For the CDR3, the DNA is TGTGCCAGCAGCCCCCGCGATGTGGGGGAGCAGTACTTC. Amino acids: CASSPRDVGEQYF.

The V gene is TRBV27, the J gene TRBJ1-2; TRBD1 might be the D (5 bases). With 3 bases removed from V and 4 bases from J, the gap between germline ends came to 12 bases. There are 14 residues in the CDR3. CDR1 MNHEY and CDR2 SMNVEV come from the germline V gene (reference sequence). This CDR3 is CASSFSGKSYGYTF. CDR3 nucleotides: TGTGCCAGCAGTTTTTCAGGGAAGTCCTATGGCTACACCTTC.

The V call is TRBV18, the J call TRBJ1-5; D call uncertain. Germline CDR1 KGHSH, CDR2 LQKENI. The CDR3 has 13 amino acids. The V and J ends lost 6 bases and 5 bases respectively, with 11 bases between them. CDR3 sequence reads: CASSPDEHQPQHF. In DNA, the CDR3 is TGTGCCAGCTCCCCGGACGAGCATCAGCCCCAGCATTTT.